This T cell receptor beta chain stems from a study of Graves' ophthalmopathy and Graves' hyperthyroidism. RNA transcripts yielded amplified TCR beta CDR3 regions. RT-PCR in the first round used HTBI primers; a second-round multiplex PCR followed. In TCRdb, the multiplex PCR reads were re-called with MiXCR into one record per CDR3 protein. This sample has 650,000 to 900,000 distinct CDR3 sequences, with 35% to 50% found just once. Sampling around 9.8 ml of fresh peripheral blood provided the PBMCs. On this clonotype itself: An end of the junction does not agree with germline; a read error may underlie this.

This CDR3 is 15 amino acids long. Germline V gene lookup returns CDR1 KGHDR and CDR2 SFDVKD. Sequencing used peripheral blood. This sequence was found in an adult man with Graves' ophthalmopathy. The chain employs TRBV24-1 and TRBJ1-5; 10 bases fit TRBD1. The CDR3 spells CASSDGTGVNQPQHF. The CDR3, as DNA: TGTGCCAGCAGTGATGGGACAGGGGTCAATCAGCCCCAGCATTTT.